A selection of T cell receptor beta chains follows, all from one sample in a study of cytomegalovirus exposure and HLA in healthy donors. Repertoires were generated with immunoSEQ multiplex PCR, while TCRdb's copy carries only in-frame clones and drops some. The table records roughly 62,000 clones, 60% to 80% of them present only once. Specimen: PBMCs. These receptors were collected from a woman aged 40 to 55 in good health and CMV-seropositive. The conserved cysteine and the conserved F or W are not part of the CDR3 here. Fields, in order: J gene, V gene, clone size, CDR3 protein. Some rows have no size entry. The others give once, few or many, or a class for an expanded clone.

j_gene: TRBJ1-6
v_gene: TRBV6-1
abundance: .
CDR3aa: ASTPTGDSPLH

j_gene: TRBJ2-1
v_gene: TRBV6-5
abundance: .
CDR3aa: ASSYSRTPSYNEQF

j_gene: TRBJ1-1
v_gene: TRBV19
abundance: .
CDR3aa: ASRDPTAFHTEAF

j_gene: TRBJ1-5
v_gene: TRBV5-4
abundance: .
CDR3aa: ASSVRDQPQH

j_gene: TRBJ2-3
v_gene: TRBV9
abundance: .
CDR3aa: ASSASSTDTQY

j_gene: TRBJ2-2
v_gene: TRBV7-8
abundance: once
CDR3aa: ASSWTVLTTGELF

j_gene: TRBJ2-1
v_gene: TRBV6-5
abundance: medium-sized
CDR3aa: ASSYNRGSYNEQF

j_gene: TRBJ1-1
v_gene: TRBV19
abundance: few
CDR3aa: ASTGFSAEAF

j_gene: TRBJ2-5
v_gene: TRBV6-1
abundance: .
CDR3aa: ASYPRTGVRETQY

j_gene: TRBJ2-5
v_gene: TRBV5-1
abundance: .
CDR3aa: ASSLDRGEETQY

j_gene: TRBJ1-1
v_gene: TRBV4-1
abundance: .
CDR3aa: ASSQAPSQGASPEAF

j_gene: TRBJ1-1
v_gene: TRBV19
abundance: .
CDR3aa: ASSPGASGLNTEAF

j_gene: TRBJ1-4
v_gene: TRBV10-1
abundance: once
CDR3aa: ASSESGPEDEKLF

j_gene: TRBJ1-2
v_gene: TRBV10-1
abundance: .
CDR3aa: ASSEFKRYGYT

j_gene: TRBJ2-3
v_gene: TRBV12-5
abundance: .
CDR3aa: ASGFWGGTDTQY

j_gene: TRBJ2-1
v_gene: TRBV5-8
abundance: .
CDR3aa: ASSLEAYEQF

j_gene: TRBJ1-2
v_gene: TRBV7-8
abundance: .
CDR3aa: ASSFERDYGYT

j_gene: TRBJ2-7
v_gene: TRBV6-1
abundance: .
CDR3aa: ASRVTRASSYEQY

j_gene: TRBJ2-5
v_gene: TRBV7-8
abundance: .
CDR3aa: ASSRSGGIQETQY

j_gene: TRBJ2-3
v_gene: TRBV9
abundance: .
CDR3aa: ASSVVAGASTDTQY

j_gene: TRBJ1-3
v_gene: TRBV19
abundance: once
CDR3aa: ASSIRHGFAEGTIY

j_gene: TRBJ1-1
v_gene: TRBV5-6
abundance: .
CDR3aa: ASSRGGTNTEAF

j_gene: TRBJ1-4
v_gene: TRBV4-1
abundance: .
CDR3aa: ASSRTLPQVQGGEKLF

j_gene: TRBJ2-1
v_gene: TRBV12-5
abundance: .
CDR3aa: ASGIGTGAYNEQF

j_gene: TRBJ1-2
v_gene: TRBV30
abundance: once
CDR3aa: AWKTGSGGYT

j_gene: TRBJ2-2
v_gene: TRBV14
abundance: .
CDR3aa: ASSRASGGTGELF

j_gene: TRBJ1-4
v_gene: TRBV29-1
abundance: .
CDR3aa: SVEPKGRGSGKLF

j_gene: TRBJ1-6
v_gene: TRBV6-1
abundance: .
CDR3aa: ASIHRGYGSPLH

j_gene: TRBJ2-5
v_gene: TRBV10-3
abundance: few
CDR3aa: AISDHKGGVETQY